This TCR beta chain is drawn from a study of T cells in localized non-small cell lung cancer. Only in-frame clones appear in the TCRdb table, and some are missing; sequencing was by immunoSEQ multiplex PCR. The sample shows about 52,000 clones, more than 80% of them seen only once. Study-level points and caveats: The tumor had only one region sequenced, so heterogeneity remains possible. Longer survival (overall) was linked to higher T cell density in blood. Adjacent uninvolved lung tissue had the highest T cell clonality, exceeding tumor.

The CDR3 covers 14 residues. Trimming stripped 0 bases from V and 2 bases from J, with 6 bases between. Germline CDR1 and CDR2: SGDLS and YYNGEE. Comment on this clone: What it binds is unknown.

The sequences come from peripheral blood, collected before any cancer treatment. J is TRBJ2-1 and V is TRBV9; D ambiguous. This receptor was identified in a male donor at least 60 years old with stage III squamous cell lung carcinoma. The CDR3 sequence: CASSVEETYNEQFF. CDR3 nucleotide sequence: TGTGCCAGCAGCGTAGAGGAAACCTACAATGAGCAGTTCTTC.